A single sample is the source of the 30 T cell receptor beta chains below, sequenced in a study of cytomegalovirus exposure and HLA in healthy donors. 13 Jbeta primers and 60 Vbeta primers were used for the PCR. Using immunoSEQ multiplex PCR, the repertoire was profiled, and TCRdb retains in-frame clones only, with some absent. The table includes about 150,000 clones, just over 75% detected once. Specimen: PBMCs. These receptors came from a young woman in good health and CMV-seropositive.

This clone was seen a single time. The chain recombines TRBV4-1 with TRBJ2-7; 12 nucleotides agree with TRBD2. This CDR3 region has 19 residues. The germline CDR1 and CDR2 sequences are MGHRA and YSYEKL. Trimming cost V 4 bases and J 8 bases; bases outside gene matches: 21. CDR3 coding DNA: TGCGCCAGCAGCCCATTGCCTCCGCGGACTAGCGGGATGGCCTGGAAGCAGTACTTC. Translating it yields CASSPLPPRTSGMAWKQYF.

The chain uses TRBV7-8 and TRBJ2-7; D remains ambiguous. With 1 base removed from V and 5 bases from J, the gap between germline ends came to 12 bases. The CDR3 is made up of 14 amino acids. Germline values: CDR1 SGHVS, CDR2 FQNEAQ. CDR3 protein: CASSLDFAVDEQYF. The CDR3 DNA is TGTGCCAGCAGCTTAGATTTTGCGGTGGACGAGCAGTACTTC.

The chain is built from TRBV29-1 and TRBJ1-1; maybe TRBD1 (5 bases). Germline CDR1 and CDR2: SQVTM and ANQGSEA. Trimming stripped 1 base from V and 4 bases from J, with 13 bases between. The CDR3 runs 14 residues. CDR3 nucleotide sequence: TGCAGCGTTGAAGTCTCATCGGGGGGCACTGAAGCTTTCTTT. Its protein product is CSVEVSSGGTEAFF.

In this sample, this clone turned up a few times. The chain is built from TRBV2 and TRBJ2-7; weak D call: TRBD2 (5 bases). The CDR3 is made up of 14 amino acids. The V gene lost 6 bases and the J gene lost 0 bases, with 12 bases spanning the gap. Germline CDR1 SNHLY, CDR2 FYNNEI. The CDR3 nucleotides are TGTGCCAGCAGGGCGTCCAGCGGCTCCTACGAGCAGTACTTC. This encodes CASRASSGSYEQYF.

V usage is TRBV5-5 and J usage is TRBJ1-2; D is ambiguous. V was trimmed by 0 bases and J by 3 bases, leaving 6 bases between them. From germline, CDR1 is SGHKS and CDR2 YYEKEE (reference sequence). The CDR3 has 13 amino acids. The CDR3 nucleotides are TGTGCCAGCAGCTTGGGAGCTGACTATGGCTACACCTTC. Its translation is CASSLGADYGYTF.

This chain uses TRBV5-1 with TRBJ2-7, with TRBD1 matching over 7 bases. In germline, CDR1 is SGHRS, CDR2 YFSETQ. This CDR3 region has 14 residues. The V gene end was trimmed by 4 bases and the J gene end by 5 bases; junction bases not matched to a gene: 9. CDR3 in amino acids: CASSKDRTVDEQYF. CDR3 in DNA: TGCGCCAGCAGCAAGGACAGGACGGTAGACGAGCAGTACTTC.

V and J are TRBV7-6 and TRBJ2-1; D may be TRBD2 (6 bases). Germline lookup yields CDR1 SGHVS and CDR2 FNYEAQ. The CDR3 contains 16 residues. V lost 1 base to trimming and J lost 2 bases, with 12 bases between them. This CDR3 reads CASSLEVRGTYNEQFF. The CDR3 region has the DNA TGTGCCAGCAGCTTAGAGGTGCGGGGTACCTACAATGAGCAGTTCTTC.

The chain employs TRBV7-6 and TRBJ2-1, with 9 bases aligning to TRBD1. Germline loops: CDR1 SGHVS, CDR2 FNYEAQ. V gave up 0 bases and J gave up 16 bases; unmatched junction bases: 7. The CDR3 is 13 residues long. CDR3 sequence reads: CASSLARGDRDFF. The CDR3 nucleotides are TGTGCCAGCAGCTTAGCTAGAGGGGACAGGGACTTCTTC.

The chain links TRBV7-6 to TRBJ2-7, with D possibly matching TRBD1 (5 bases). The CDR3 is 18 amino acids. Germline V gene sequence: CDR1 SGHVS, CDR2 FNYEAQ. V was shortened by 0 bases and J by 0 bases, with 18 bases between the two germline ends. DNA for the CDR3: TGTGCCAGCAGCTTAGCGGAGCTTTCAGGGTCGAGCTCCTACGAGCAGTACTTC. This translates into CASSLAELSGSSSYEQYF.

Turning to this clone: Germline is not matched at one junction end, which may reflect a read error. This chain joins TRBV7-9 and TRBJ2-1; 12 positions match TRBD2. The CDR3 covers 16 residues. CDR1 is SEHNR, CDR2 FQNEAQ, per germline (reference sequence). CDR3 in DNA: TGTGCCAGCAGCCTAGCTACTAGCGGGAGGCCACCTGAGCAGTTCTTC. It is translated as CASSLATSGRPPEQFF.

In this sample, this clone turned up once. Other nucleotide sequences from this sample produce the same CDR3. The V and J genes are TRBV9 and TRBJ2-7; TRBD2 agrees at 14 bases. Trimming took 2 bases from V and 2 from J; bases not matched to a gene: 0. CDR3 length: 15 residues. The germline V gene encodes CDR1 SGDLS and CDR2 YYNGEE. The CDR3 DNA reads as TGTGCCAGCAGCGTGGGACTAGCGGGAGCCTACGAGCAGTACTTC. Its protein is CASSVGLAGAYEQYF.

The J gene is TRBJ2-1, the V gene TRBV2; D is perhaps TRBD2 (5 bases). Trimming shortened V by 3 bases and J by 1 base, and 13 bases separated the two germline ends. The CDR3 consists of 16 residues. CDR1 and CDR2 (germline): SNHLY, FYNNEI. This CDR3 reads CASSDREGESYNEQFF. CDR3 DNA: TGTGCCAGCAGTGATAGAGAGGGAGAGTCCTACAATGAGCAGTTCTTC.

This clone has just one count. In nucleotides, the CDR3 is TGTGCCAGCAGTTCCGAGAGCGCGAACACCGGGGAGCTGTTTTTT. Translated: CASSSESANTGELFF. The chain has TRBV25-1 and TRBJ2-2, with D unclear. V shed 5 bases and J shed 0 bases, with 10 bases lying between them. The germline V gene encodes CDR1 MGHDK and CDR2 SYGVNS. The CDR3 loop spans 15 amino acids.

The V call is TRBV5-1, the J call TRBJ2-1; 12 bases match TRBD2. This CDR3 is built from 18 residues. The germline V gene encodes CDR1 SGHRS and CDR2 YFSETQ. V lost 0 bases to trimming and J lost 3 bases; unmatched junction nucleotides: 7. CDR3 DNA sequence: TGCGCCAGCAGCTTGGTGTCAGTGACTAGCGGGGGCTACAATGAGCAGTTCTTC. It is translated as CASSLVSVTSGGYNEQFF.

J is TRBJ1-2 and V is TRBV5-4, with D possibly matching TRBD1 (5 bases). The V gene's germline CDR1 is SGHNT and CDR2 YYREEE (reference sequence). CDR3 length: 13 residues. V lost 2 bases, J lost 7 bases, and 12 bases lay in between. The CDR3 DNA reads as TGTGCCAGCAGCTTCGGTGGGGGGATTGGCTACACCTTC. This translates into CASSFGGGIGYTF.

The chain is built from TRBV6-1 and TRBJ1-1; 9 positions agree with TRBD1. There are 13 residues in the CDR3. V was pared by 4 bases and J by 7 bases, with 4 bases of the junction left unmatched. Germline V gene sequence: CDR1 MNHNS, CDR2 SASEGT. In DNA, the CDR3 is TGTGCCAGCAGTGGGGACAGGGATCGTGAAGCTTTCTTT. It encodes CASSGDRDREAFF.

J is TRBJ2-5 and V is TRBV19; 8 nucleotides match TRBD1. In germline, CDR1 is LNHDA, CDR2 SQIVND (reference sequence). This CDR3 region has 13 residues. V lost 6 bases and J lost 6; bases outside the gene matches: 6. CDR3 bases: TGTGCCAGTAGCGAAGGACAGGGAAAGACCCAGTACTTC. This sequence encodes CASSEGQGKTQYF.

The CDR3 coding sequence is TGTGCCTGGACTAGCAGTCCGAGCTCCTACGAGCAGTACTTC. Its translation is CAWTSSPSSYEQYF. The chain uses TRBV30 and TRBJ2-7; D is perhaps TRBD2 (5 bases). Germline CDR1 reads GTSNPN; CDR2 reads SVGIG (reference sequence). With 4 bases removed from V and 0 bases from J, the gap between germline ends came to 13 bases. This CDR3 comprises 14 residues. Filled out from reference TRBV30 and TRBJ2-7, the complete variable domain reads SQTIHQWPATLVQPVGSPLSLECTVEGTSNPNLYWYRQAAGRGLQLLFYSVGIGQISSEVPQNLSASRPQDRQFILSSKKLLLSDSGFYLCAWTSSPSSYEQYFGPGTRLTVT.

The chain uses TRBV28 and TRBJ2-7; 8 positions agree with TRBD1. The length of the CDR3 is 15 residues. Germline lookup yields CDR1 MDHEN and CDR2 SYDVKM. After removal of 5 bases from V and 5 bases from J, the junction contained 11 bases not matched to a gene. The CDR3 sequence: CASSPLWTGRHEQYF. In nucleotides, the CDR3 is TGTGCCAGCAGTCCGCTCTGGACAGGGCGGCACGAGCAGTACTTC.

This chain connects TRBV27 to TRBJ2-5, with a possible D match to TRBD2 (6 bases). Germline values: CDR1 MNHEY, CDR2 SMNVEV (reference sequence). This CDR3 contains 15 residues. V shed 5 bases and J shed 2 bases, with 15 bases lying between them. The CDR3: CASSPLTSGQETQYF. In DNA form, the CDR3 reads TGTGCCAGCAGTCCCCTGACTAGTGGGCAAGAGACCCAGTACTTC.

This clone was picked up a small number of times. The chain couples TRBV9 to TRBJ2-1; the D is unclear. Germline CDR1 is SGDLS and CDR2 is YYNGEE. This CDR3 has 14 residues. Trimming removed 0 bases from V and 4 bases from J, with 8 bases in between. CDR3 sequence (DNA): TGTGCCAGCAGCGTAGCTACACAGTACAATGAGCAGTTCTTC. This codes for CASSVATQYNEQFF. Full variable domain (rest looked up from reference TRBV9 and TRBJ2-1): DSGVTQTPKHLITATGQRVTLRCSPRSGDLSVYWYQQSLDQGLQFLIQYYNGEERAKGNILERFSAQQFPDLHSELNLSSLELGDSALYFCASSVATQYNEQFFGPGTRLTVL.

This clone was seen a single time. The chain has TRBV7-9 and TRBJ1-2; D ambiguous. V gave up 0 bases and J gave up 4 bases, with 21 bases separating them. The CDR3 length is 18 residues. Germline loops: CDR1 SEHNR, CDR2 FQNEAQ (reference sequence). The CDR3 nucleotides read TGTGCCAGCAGCTTAGCGCGTATTAAAGAGGGAGGAAGCTATGGCTACACCTTC. Residues: CASSLARIKEGGSYGYTF.

The chain uses TRBV28 and TRBJ1-2; a possible D gene is TRBD1 (5 bases). Germline V gene data show CDR1 as MDHEN and CDR2 as SYDVKM. CDR3 length: 12 residues. V was shortened by 8 bases and J by 4 bases, with 11 bases between the two germline ends. CDR3 region: CASGAEFYGYTF. CDR3 sequence (DNA): TGTGCCAGCGGGGCAGAGTTCTATGGCTACACCTTC.

This clone occurred a few times. This chain uses TRBV6-5 with TRBJ1-4; 8 bases line up with TRBD1. The CDR3 extends over 16 amino acids. Unmatched junction bases numbered 7, after V lost 0 bases and J lost 7 bases. CDR1 and CDR2 (germline): MNHEY, SVGAGI. CDR3: CASSYSGGQGGEKLFF. In DNA, the CDR3 is TGTGCCAGCAGTTACTCGGGTGGACAGGGTGGTGAAAAACTGTTTTTT.

This rearrangement joins TRBV7-7 to TRBJ2-3; TRBD1 is a possible D gene (5 bases). The V end was cut by 0 bases, the J end by 1 base, with 8 bases between. The germline CDR1 and CDR2 sequences are SSHAT and FNYEAQ (reference sequence). CDR3 size: 15 residues. CDR3 sequence reads: CASSLAGPGTDTQYF. CDR3 sequence (DNA): TGTGCCAGCAGCTTAGCGGGGCCCGGCACAGATACGCAGTATTTT.

DNA of the CDR3: TGTGCCAGCAGCCAACGTTCTCCGGGTCCCTACGAGCAGTACTTC. Protein product: CASSQRSPGPYEQYF. The V and J genes are TRBV14 and TRBJ2-7; D not certain. The V end lost 2 bases, the J end lost 2 bases, and 13 bases lay between the germline ends. The CDR3 consists of 15 residues. Germline CDR1 reads SGHDN; CDR2 reads FVKESK.

The chain combines TRBV19 with TRBJ2-1; D call uncertain. The V end was cut by 4 bases, the J end by 3 bases, with 10 bases between. The CDR3 runs to 14 residues. Germline lookup yields CDR1 LNHDA and CDR2 SQIVND (reference sequence). CDR3 sequence reads: CASSTSWSYNEQFF. CDR3 DNA sequence: TGTGCCAGTAGTACCTCGTGGAGCTACAATGAGCAGTTCTTC.

The chain links TRBV10-3 to TRBJ2-1; 14 bases agree with TRBD2. V lost 4 bases, J lost 9 bases, and 8 bases stayed unmatched. The CDR3 has 16 amino acids. CDR1 and CDR2 from the germline V gene are ENHRY and SYGVKD. CDR3 loop: CAISVVGLAGGSEQFF. For the CDR3, the DNA is TGTGCCATCAGTGTTGTTGGACTAGCGGGAGGAAGTGAGCAGTTCTTC.

The chain recombines TRBV13 with TRBJ2-1, with 8 bases that match TRBD2. The CDR3 runs 14 residues. Trimming cost V 6 bases and J 9 bases; bases outside gene matches: 10. In germline, CDR1 is PRHDT, CDR2 FYEKMQ (reference sequence). CDR3 sequence reads: CASRLRGGDTEQFF. CDR3 DNA sequence: TGTGCCAGCAGGTTACGGGGGGGAGACACTGAGCAGTTCTTC.

This rearrangement joins TRBV14 to TRBJ2-1; TRBD2 matches 11 bases. Germline V gene data show CDR1 as SGHDN and CDR2 as FVKESK. The length of the CDR3 is 16 residues. Losses at the gene ends were 4 bases for V and 2 bases for J; bases not matched to a gene: 4. CDR3 in DNA: TGTGCCAGCAGCCTCCGACTAGCGGGAACCTACAATGAGCAGTTCTTC. Its protein product is CASSLRLAGTYNEQFF. The whole variable domain, remainder taken from reference TRBV14 and TRBJ2-1, is EAGVTQFPSHSVIEKGQTVTLRCDPISGHDNLYWYRRVMGKEIKFLLHFVKESKQDESGMPNNRFLAERTGGTYSTLKVQPAELEDSGVYFCASSLRLAGTYNEQFFGPGTRLTVL.